The subject of this entry is one TCR beta chain. Its antigen is not identified. This entry is derived from a study of vaccination effects on CD4 cells after COVID-19. Across the whole study: Samples gathered post-vaccine arrived a median of 72 days past the second dose.

The CDR3 covers 15 residues. V shed 2 bases and J shed 6 bases, with 14 bases lying between them. Germline assignment: CDR1 ENHRY and CDR2 SYGVKD. Method: immunoSEQ multiplex PCR; TCRdb's copy keeps in-frame clones and lacks some. The data hold about 44,000 clones, with around 80% observed a single time. Cells that had been cultured for about 10 days were the source of isolated CD4+ T cells. PCR-confirmed SARS-CoV-2 infection occurred in the person between March and December 2020. Participants were vaccinated with two doses of either the BNT162b2 or mRNA-1273 vaccine. Both day 3 and day 7 saw half the medium replaced with IL-2 medium.

The input for sequencing was CD4+ T cells from PBMCs cultured without peptide, taken after COVID-19 vaccination. V and J are TRBV10-3 and TRBJ1-5; D perhaps matches TRBD1 (6 bases). This clonotype originated in a human donor who had a prior SARS-CoV-2 infection. CDR3 protein: CAISEKGGLGQPQHF. The CDR3 DNA reads TGTGCCATCAGTGAGAAGGGGGGGTTGGGTCAGCCCCAGCATTTT.